This T cell receptor beta chain derives from a study of shared clonotypes between healthy human individuals. This clone has only one observation. Looked up from germline, CDR1 is MDHEN and CDR2 is SYDVKM. V lost 3 bases to trimming and J lost 0 bases; unmatched junction nucleotides: 10. The CDR3 consists of 18 residues. Sequencing used immunoSEQ multiplex PCR; TCRdb keeps in-frame clones, though not all of them. The sample holds more than 2 million clones, 80% to 95% seen once. CD45RO negativity and positive selection for CCR7 defined naive CD8 cells, a population that excluded terminally differentiated effector memory CD45RA+ cells. Recent vaccinations or acute infections were absent in the healthy HIV-negative adult donors.

V usage is TRBV28 and J usage is TRBJ2-7; 11 bases map to TRBD2. This TCR came from a man aged 18 to 30 in good health. Some clones in this sample may be carry-over from other donors' samples. The source material was naive CD8+ T cells from PBMCs. CDR3 sequence: CASSLWLAGGTDSYEQYF. The CDR3 DNA follows: TGTGCCAGCAGTTTGTGGCTAGCGGGAGGAACCGACTCCTACGAGCAGTACTTC.